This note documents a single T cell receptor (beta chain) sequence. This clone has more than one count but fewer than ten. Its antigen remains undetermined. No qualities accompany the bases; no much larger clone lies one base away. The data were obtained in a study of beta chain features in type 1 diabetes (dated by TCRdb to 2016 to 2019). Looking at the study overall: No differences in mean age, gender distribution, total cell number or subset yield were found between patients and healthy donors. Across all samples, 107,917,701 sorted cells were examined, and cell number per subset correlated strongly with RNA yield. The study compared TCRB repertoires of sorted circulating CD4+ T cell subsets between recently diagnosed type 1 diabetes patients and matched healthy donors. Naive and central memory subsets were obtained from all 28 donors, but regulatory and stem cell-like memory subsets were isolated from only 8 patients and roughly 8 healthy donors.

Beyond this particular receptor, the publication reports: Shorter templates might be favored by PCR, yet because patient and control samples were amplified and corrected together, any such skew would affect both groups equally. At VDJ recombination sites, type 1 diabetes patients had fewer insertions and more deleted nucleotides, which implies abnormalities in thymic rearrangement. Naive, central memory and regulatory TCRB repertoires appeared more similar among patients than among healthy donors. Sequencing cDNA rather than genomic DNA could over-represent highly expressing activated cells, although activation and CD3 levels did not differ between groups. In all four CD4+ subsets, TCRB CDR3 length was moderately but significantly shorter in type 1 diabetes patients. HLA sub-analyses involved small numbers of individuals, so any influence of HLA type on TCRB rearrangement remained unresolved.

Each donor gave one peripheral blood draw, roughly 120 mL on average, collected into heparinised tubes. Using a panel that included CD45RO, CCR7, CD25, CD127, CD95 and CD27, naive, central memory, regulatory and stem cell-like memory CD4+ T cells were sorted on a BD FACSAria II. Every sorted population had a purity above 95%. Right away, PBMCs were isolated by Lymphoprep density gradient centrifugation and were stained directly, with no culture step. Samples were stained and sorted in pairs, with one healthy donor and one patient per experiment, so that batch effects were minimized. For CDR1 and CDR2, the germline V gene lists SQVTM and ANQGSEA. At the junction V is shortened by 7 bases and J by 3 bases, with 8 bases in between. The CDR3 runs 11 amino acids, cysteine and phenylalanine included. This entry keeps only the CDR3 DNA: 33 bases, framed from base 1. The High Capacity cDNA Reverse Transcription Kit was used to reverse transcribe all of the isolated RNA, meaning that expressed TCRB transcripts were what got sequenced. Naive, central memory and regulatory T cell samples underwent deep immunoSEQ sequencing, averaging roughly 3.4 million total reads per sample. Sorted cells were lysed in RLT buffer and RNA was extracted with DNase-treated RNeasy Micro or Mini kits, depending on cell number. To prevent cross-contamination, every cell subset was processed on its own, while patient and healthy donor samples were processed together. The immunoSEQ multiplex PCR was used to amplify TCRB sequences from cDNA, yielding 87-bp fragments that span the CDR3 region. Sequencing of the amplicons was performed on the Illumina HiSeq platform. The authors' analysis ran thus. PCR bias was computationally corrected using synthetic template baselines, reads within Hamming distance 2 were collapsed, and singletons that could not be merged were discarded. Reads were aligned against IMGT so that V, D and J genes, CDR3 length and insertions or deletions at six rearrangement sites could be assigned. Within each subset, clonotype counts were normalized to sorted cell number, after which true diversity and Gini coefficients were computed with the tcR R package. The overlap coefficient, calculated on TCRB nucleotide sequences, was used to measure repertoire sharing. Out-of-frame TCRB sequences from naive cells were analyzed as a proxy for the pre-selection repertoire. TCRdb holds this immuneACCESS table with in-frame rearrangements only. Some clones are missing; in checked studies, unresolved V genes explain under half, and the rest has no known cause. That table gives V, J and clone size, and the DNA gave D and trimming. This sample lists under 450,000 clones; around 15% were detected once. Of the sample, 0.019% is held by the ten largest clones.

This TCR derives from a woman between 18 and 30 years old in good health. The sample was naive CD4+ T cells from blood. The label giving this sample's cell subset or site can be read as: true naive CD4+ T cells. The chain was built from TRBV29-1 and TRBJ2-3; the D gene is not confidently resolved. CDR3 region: CSALRTDTQYF. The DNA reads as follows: TGCAGCGCCCTACGTACAGATACGCAGTATTTT.